This TCR beta chain was captured by sequencing in a study of shared clonotypes between healthy human individuals. Libraries were prepared by immunoSEQ multiplex PCR; TCRdb keeps only in-frame clonotypes and omits some of them. Of fewer than 650,000 clones listed, roughly four fifths are singletons. Donors, without exception, were Caucasian adults residing in Nashville, Tennessee. Trimming stripped 3 bases from V and 1 base from J, with 14 bases between. The CDR3 sequence is 16 residues long. Germline V gene sequence: CDR1 SGDLS, CDR2 YYNGEE. Details on this clone: The antigen is unknown.

Study-level findings and limits: Clonotype sharing across donors was expected to vary with sequencing depth.

The sequence derives from a middle-aged woman in good health. Some clones in this sample may be carry-over from other donors' samples. Sequencing was carried out using PBMCs. This rearrangement joins TRBV9 to TRBJ2-1, with D possibly matching TRBD1 (6 bases). The CDR3 loop is CASSAYGTPSYNEQFF. The CDR3 bases are TGTGCCAGCAGCGCATACGGGACACCTTCCTACAATGAGCAGTTCTTC.